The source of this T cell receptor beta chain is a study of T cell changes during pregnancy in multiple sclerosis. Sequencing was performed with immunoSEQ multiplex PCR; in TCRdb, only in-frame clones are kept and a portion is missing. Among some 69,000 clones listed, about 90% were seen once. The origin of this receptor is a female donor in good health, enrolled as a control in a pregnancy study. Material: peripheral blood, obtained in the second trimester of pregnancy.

The DNA of the CDR3 is TGTGCCAGCAGTTACCGTGGGCAGGGCTTAAGCGAGCAGTACTTC. Its translation is CASSYRGQGLSEQYF. The V and J genes are TRBV6-5 and TRBJ2-7; possible D gene TRBD1, 5 bases. Germline CDR1 MNHEY, CDR2 SVGAGI. V was cut by 2 bases and J by 6 bases, with 17 bases left in between. CDR3 length equals 15 residues.